The 25 T cell receptor beta chains reported below all come from one sample, sequenced in a study of shared clonotypes between healthy human individuals. Assay: immunoSEQ multiplex PCR; the TCRdb copy retains only in-frame clones and omits some. This table holds over a million clones, just under 99% found once. Sequenced: naive CD4+ T cells sorted from blood. Subset denoted: CD45RA+ positively selected. The receptors derive from a man younger than 45 in good health.

This clone was picked up one time. The chain has TRBV9 and TRBJ2-5; D may match TRBD1 or TRBD2 (6 bases each). V lost 3 bases, J lost 3 bases, and 12 bases lay in between. The CDR3 extends over 14 amino acids. Germline V gene lookup returns CDR1 SGDLS and CDR2 YYNGEE. CDR3 protein: CASSGGGFEETQYF. The CDR3 nucleotides read TGTGCCAGCAGCGGAGGGGGGTTTGAAGAGACCCAGTACTTC.

The rearrangement links TRBV4-3 to TRBJ2-7, with TRBD1 matching over 7 bases. CDR1 is LGHNA and CDR2 is YSLEER in the germline V gene. After removal of 0 bases from V and 9 bases from J, the junction contained 11 bases not matched to a gene. CDR3 length: 15 amino acids. CDR3 sequence reads: CASSQDRLEGAVQYF. CDR3 coding DNA: TGCGCCAGCAGCCAAGATCGCCTTGAGGGGGCCGTGCAGTACTTC.

This rearrangement joins TRBV30 to TRBJ1-2; D ambiguous. CDR1 GTSNPN and CDR2 SVGIG come from the germline V gene (reference sequence). There are 13 residues in the CDR3. Trimming stripped 1 base from V and 10 bases from J, with 16 bases between. CDR3 region: CAWSANSGMDYTF. The CDR3 region has the DNA TGTGCCTGGAGTGCCAACTCGGGGATGGACTACACCTTC.

The V and J genes are TRBV6-6 and TRBJ2-7, with 8 positions matching TRBD1. The CDR3 is made up of 15 amino acids. Trimming at V came to 7 bases and at J to 0 bases, leaving 8 bases not matched to a gene. Germline assignment: CDR1 MNHNY and CDR2 SVGAGI (reference sequence). The CDR3 DNA reads TGTGCCAGCATTCAGTGGGACAGGAGCTCCTACGAGCAGTACTTC. It codes for CASIQWDRSSYEQYF.

The J gene is TRBJ2-7, the V gene TRBV2; D might be TRBD1 (6 bases). Trimming took off 6 bases at V and 6 bases at J, with 9 bases between the two ends. The CDR3 has 11 amino acids. Germline CDR1 is SNHLY and CDR2 is FYNNEI. The CDR3 loop reads CASRQQGEQYF. Written as DNA, the CDR3 is TGTGCCAGCAGACAACAGGGCGAGCAGTACTTC. Full variable domain (outside the CDR3, taken from reference TRBV2 and TRBJ2-7): EPEVTQTPSHQVTQMGQEVILRCVPISNHLYFYWYRQILGQKVEFLVSFYNNEISEKSEIFDDQFSVERPDGSNFTLKIRSTKLEDSAMYFCASRQQGEQYFGPGTRLTVT.

The chain uses TRBV4-3 and TRBJ1-1; TRBD1 matches at 8 bases. This CDR3 region has 13 residues. Germline V gene lookup returns CDR1 LGHNA and CDR2 YSLEER. V gave up 0 bases and J gave up 10 bases; unmatched junction bases: 4. The CDR3 DNA is TGCGCCAGCAGCCAAGAACAGGGGGTGGGAGCTTTCTTT. Protein product: CASSQEQGVGAFF.

V is TRBV10-1 and J is TRBJ2-3; D not certain. Germline values: CDR1 WNHNN, CDR2 SYGVQD (reference sequence). Deletions cut 5 bases from V and 8 bases from J, with 11 bases between. There are 12 residues in the CDR3. The CDR3 nucleotides are TGCGCCAGCAGTCCAACCGTGGGTACGCAGTATTTT. Translated: CASSPTVGTQYF.

V usage is TRBV7-9 and J usage is TRBJ1-1, with D hard to call. This CDR3 has 12 residues. Trimming removed 3 bases at V and 9 bases at J, with 11 bases between. Germline loops: CDR1 SEHNR, CDR2 FQNEAQ (reference sequence). CDR3 in DNA: TGTGCCAGCAGCTTCTTAGATGAAAAAGCTTTCTTT. The encoded protein is CASSFLDEKAFF.

A single count supports this clone. V gene TRBV14 combines with J gene TRBJ2-6, with no clear D. CDR3 length equals 14 residues. V was trimmed by 1 base and J by 2 bases, leaving 3 bases between them. Per germline, CDR1 SGHDN and CDR2 FVKESK. CDR3 DNA: TGTGCCAGCAGCCAAGTTACTGGGGCCAACGTCCTGACTTTC. The encoded protein is CASSQVTGANVLTF. Combining the CDR3 with reference TRBV14 and TRBJ2-6 gives the whole variable domain EAGVTQFPSHSVIEKGQTVTLRCDPISGHDNLYWYRRVMGKEIKFLLHFVKESKQDESGMPNNRFLAERTGGTYSTLKVQPAELEDSGVYFCASSQVTGANVLTFGAGSRLTVL.

J is TRBJ2-7 and V is TRBV19, with no clear D. The V gene lost 3 bases and the J gene lost 2 bases, with 11 bases spanning the gap. The CDR3 consists of 14 residues. Germline V gene data show CDR1 as LNHDA and CDR2 as SQIVND (reference sequence). CDR3 coding DNA: TGTGCCAGTAGTATGGTAGGGTCCACCTACGAGCAGTACTTC. Its protein product is CASSMVGSTYEQYF.

The CDR3: CATSRDWGSGSSYEQYF. The CDR3 nucleotides are TGTGCCACCAGCAGAGATTGGGGTAGCGGTAGCTCCTACGAGCAGTACTTC. The chain employs TRBV15 and TRBJ2-7; TRBD2 is a possible D gene (6 bases). With 0 bases removed from V and 0 bases from J, the gap between germline ends came to 15 bases. The germline V gene has CDR1 LNHNV and CDR2 YYDKDF (reference sequence). The CDR3 runs to 17 residues.

The chain uses TRBV10-3 and TRBJ2-1, with 7 bases that match TRBD2. The CDR3 sequence is 13 residues long. V lost 6 bases, J lost 9 bases, and 8 bases stayed unmatched. CDR1 and CDR2 (germline): ENHRY, SYGVKD. For the CDR3, the DNA is TGTGCCATCAGAGGGTTGTGGGAGGGTGAGCAGTTCTTC. This codes for CAIRGLWEGEQFF.

V is TRBV5-4 and J is TRBJ2-2; possible D gene TRBD2, 5 bases. CDR1 SGHNT and CDR2 YYREEE come from the germline V gene (reference sequence). V shed 4 bases and J shed 0 bases, with 10 bases lying between them. The CDR3 contains 15 residues. CDR3 bases: TGTGCCAGCAGCACCCGGGAAGCGAACACCGGGGAGCTGTTTTTT. This encodes CASSTREANTGELFF.

The genes are TRBV18 and TRBJ2-2, with D possibly matching TRBD1 (6 bases). Germline CDR1 is KGHSH and CDR2 is LQKENI. This CDR3 comprises 16 residues. V was cut by 3 bases and J by 5 bases, with 16 bases left in between. The CDR3 DNA sequence: TGTGCCAGCTCACCCCTGCAGGGGCGCGGGACCGGGGAGCTGTTTTTT. Translated, it gives CASSPLQGRGTGELFF.

V and J are TRBV29-1 and TRBJ2-1, with a tentative D call TRBD2 (6 bases). The length of the CDR3 is 14 residues. Germline V gives CDR1 SQVTM, CDR2 ANQGSEA. Trimming took off 7 bases at V and 0 bases at J, with 13 bases between the two ends. In nucleotides, the CDR3 is TGCAGCGCCAACGGGGGAACCTCCTACAATGAGCAGTTCTTC. Translation gives CSANGGTSYNEQFF.

This sequence joins TRBV7-6 and TRBJ1-2, with 8 positions matching TRBD1. The germline V gene has CDR1 SGHVS and CDR2 FNYEAQ. This CDR3 is built from 17 residues. The ends lost 5 bases at V and 0 bases at J; junction bases unmatched: 11. This CDR3 is CASSPLTRTGTNYGYTF. CDR3 coding DNA: TGTGCCAGCAGCCCTTTAACCAGGACAGGGACTAACTATGGCTACACCTTC.

The chain employs TRBV5-6 and TRBJ2-2, with D hard to call. V was trimmed by 0 bases and J by 2 bases, leaving 8 bases between them. The germline CDR1 and CDR2 sequences are SGHDT and YYEEEE. There are 15 residues in the CDR3. The CDR3 loop is CASSLGLVNTGELFF. The DNA for the CDR3 is TGTGCCAGCAGCTTGGGGCTAGTTAACACCGGGGAGCTGTTTTTT.

CDR3 loop: CASSRTGSPGWTEAFF. The CDR3 DNA reads TGCGCCAGCAGCCGGACAGGGAGCCCTGGGTGGACTGAAGCTTTCTTT. This chain uses TRBV5-1 with TRBJ1-1, with 8 positions matching TRBD1. The CDR3 extends over 16 amino acids. With 4 bases clipped from V and 5 bases from J, the junction kept 13 bases outside the gene matches. Germline V lookup: CDR1 SGHRS, CDR2 YFSETQ. Full variable domain (missing parts from reference TRBV5-1 and TRBJ1-1): KAGVTQTPRYLIKTRGQQVTLSCSPISGHRSVSWYQQTPGQGLQFLFEYFSETQRNKGNFPGRFSGRQFSNSRSEMNVSTLELGDSALYLCASSRTGSPGWTEAFFGQGTRLTVV.

This chain joins TRBV27 and TRBJ2-5; a possible D gene is TRBD1 (5 bases). From germline, CDR1 is MNHEY and CDR2 SMNVEV (reference sequence). The CDR3 sequence is 14 residues long. Deletions cut 6 bases from V and 2 bases from J, with 13 bases between. CDR3 nucleotide sequence: TGTGCCAGCAGACTCCAGAGACAGCAAGAGACCCAGTACTTC. This codes for CASRLQRQQETQYF.

V gene TRBV7-9 combines with J gene TRBJ2-2; TRBD1 agrees at 8 bases. Per germline, CDR1 SEHNR and CDR2 FQNEAQ (reference sequence). This CDR3 region has 17 residues. V was clipped by 3 bases and J by 7 bases; unmatched bases: 13. The CDR3 loop is CASSLGVSGQGGGELFF. CDR3 bases: TGTGCCAGCAGCTTGGGAGTGTCAGGACAGGGAGGCGGGGAGCTGTTTTTT.

The gene calls are TRBV19 and TRBJ1-5; 7 bases align to TRBD1. V trimming: 5 bases; J trimming: 0 bases; junction bases outside the gene matches: 4. This CDR3 contains 15 residues. In germline, CDR1 is LNHDA, CDR2 SQIVND (reference sequence). The CDR3 bases are TGTGCCAGTAGTCTAACAGGGGATAGCAATCAGCCCCAGCATTTT. It encodes CASSLTGDSNQPQHF.

CDR3 in amino acids: CARSLALSGRALEQETQYF. CDR3 nucleotide sequence: TGTGCCAGAAGCTTGGCCCTTAGCGGGAGGGCCCTCGAACAAGAGACCCAGTACTTC. The chain uses TRBV5-3 and TRBJ2-5; 11 bases are a match to TRBD2. TRBV5-3 is filed as an ORF, its function uncertain. The V segment lost 0 bases and the J segment 2 bases; nucleotides outside the gene matches: 12. This CDR3 region has 19 residues.

This chain links TRBV30 with TRBJ1-1; D gene ambiguous. This CDR3 contains 13 residues. Trimming took 0 bases from V and 11 from J, leaving 16 bases between them. The V gene's germline CDR1 is GTSNPN and CDR2 SVGIG (reference sequence). This CDR3 is CAWSVLGFDGAFF. CDR3 DNA sequence: TGTGCCTGGAGTGTCCTTGGTTTCGACGGGGCTTTCTTT.

The chain links TRBV28 to TRBJ1-2; tentatively, D is TRBD1 (5 bases). Germline CDR1 MDHEN, CDR2 SYDVKM. The CDR3 has 15 amino acids. Trimming removed 6 bases at V and 4 bases at J, with 18 bases between. In DNA, the CDR3 is TGTGCCAGCAGCCCCGGGACCTTTTTTAGCTATGGCTACACCTTC. Protein product: CASSPGTFFSYGYTF.

This chain uses TRBV27 with TRBJ2-3; 8 bases agree with TRBD1. The CDR3 consists of 12 residues. With 3 bases clipped from V and 12 bases from J, the junction kept 5 bases outside the gene matches. In germline, CDR1 is MNHEY, CDR2 SMNVEV (reference sequence). CDR3 residues: CASSFGQGRQYF. In nucleotides, the CDR3 is TGTGCCAGCAGTTTCGGACAGGGTAGACAGTATTTT.